This TCR beta chain was retrieved from a study of blood T cell repertoires in COVID-19. The overall study: Spain, Italy and the United States supplied samples that represented acute and convalescent COVID-19. In each case, the material was cDNA or gDNA derived from T cells, B-cell-depleted T cells, or PBMCs.

Germline loops: CDR1 MNHNY, CDR2 SVGAGI (reference sequence). The CDR3 spans 15 residues. Losses at the gene ends were 6 bases for V and 0 bases for J; bases not matched to a gene: 5. Authors' methods: Estimation of nucleated cell counts was performed using reference gene primer amplification. The repertoire was sequenced with immunoSEQ multiplex PCR; TCRdb's copy has only in-frame clones and lacks some. The V and J calls and clone size come from that table; D and trimming were worked out from the DNA. The data hold about 120,000 clones, with 86% observed a single time. The TCR was taken from a man aged 35 to 55 with acute or convalescent COVID-19. The specimen sequenced was peripheral blood. This chain joins TRBV6-6 and TRBJ2-7; 10 nucleotides agree with TRBD2. CDR3 nucleotide sequence: TGTGCCAGCAGGCTAGCGGGGGACTACTCCTACGAGCAGTACTTC. This gives the protein CASRLAGDYSYEQYF.